The 13 T cell receptor beta chains reported below all come from one sample, sequenced in a study of T cells in Graves' hyperthyroidism and ophthalmopathy. The CDR3 regions of TCR beta were amplified from RNA transcripts. Initially, a first-round RT-PCR of the TCR CDR3 employed the HTBI primer set. TCRdb re-called the multiplex PCR reads with MiXCR, one entry per CDR3 protein. The data contain about 560,000 distinct CDR3 sequences, 16% of them singletons. The material sequenced was blood. These receptors were obtained from a young woman with Graves' hyperthyroidism.

A remark on this clonotype: Possible read error: a much larger clone is one base away. The chain combines TRBV7-2 with TRBJ2-7; the D gene is possibly TRBD2 (5 bases). V lost 1 base and J lost 2, with 9 bases in between. The CDR3 sequence is 14 residues long. Germline CDR1 and CDR2: SGHTA and FQGNSA. The CDR3 sequence is CASSLVGLTYEQYF. CDR3 nucleotides: TGTGCCAGCAGCTTAGTCGGACTCACCTACGAGCAGTACTTC.

The rearrangement joins TRBV5-8 to TRBJ2-3; TRBD2 agrees at 14 bases. The ends lost 4 bases at V and 6 bases at J; junction bases unmatched: 4. The CDR3 length is 15 residues. Germline assignment: CDR1 SGHTS and CDR2 YDEGEE. As DNA, the CDR3 is TGTGCCAGCAGCGCGGGGACTAGCGGGAGTGATACGCAGTATTTT. Translated: CASSAGTSGSDTQYF.

With regard to this clonotype: This may be a read error, as it is one base from a much larger clone. The chain is built from TRBV5-1 and TRBJ1-2; a possible D gene is TRBD1 (5 bases). V was trimmed by 4 bases and J by 10 bases, leaving 17 bases between them. The CDR3 spans 13 residues. The germline V gene encodes CDR1 SGHRS and CDR2 YFSETQ. In DNA, the CDR3 is TGCGCCAGCAGCCCTGGATGGGGACGCGACTACACCTTC. Its protein is CASSPGWGRDYTF.

This clonotype was found many times. The chain has TRBV27 and TRBJ2-7; 10 bases fit TRBD1. V lost 2 bases and J lost 6; bases outside the gene matches: 7. Per the germline V gene, CDR1 is MNHEY and CDR2 is SMNVEV (reference sequence). The length of the CDR3 is 15 residues. CDR3 nucleotide sequence: TGTGCCAGCAGTTTAGCTCCGGGACAGGGGCTCGAGCAGTACTTC. Amino acids: CASSLAPGQGLEQYF.

This clonotype has just a few counts. The chain carries TRBV29-1 and TRBJ1-2; perhaps TRBD1 as D (6 bases). V was pared by 2 bases and J by 4 bases, with 14 bases between. The CDR3 has 14 residues. Per the germline V gene, CDR1 is SQVTM and CDR2 is ANQGSEA. CDR3 DNA: TGCAGCGTTGAAATGCAGGGGAGGGGCTATGGCTACACCTTC. Its protein product is CSVEMQGRGYGYTF.

This clonotype was seen a handful of times. The rearrangement links TRBV5-1 to TRBJ2-5, with TRBD1 as a possible D gene (6 bases). The length of the CDR3 is 14 residues. In germline, CDR1 is SGHRS, CDR2 YFSETQ. Trimming stripped 5 bases from V and 2 bases from J, with 13 bases between. CDR3 sequence reads: CASSFGTIQETQYF. In DNA form, the CDR3 reads TGCGCCAGCAGTTTTGGGACAATTCAAGAGACCCAGTACTTC.

The V call is TRBV20-1, the J call TRBJ2-1, with unresolved D. This CDR3 contains 17 residues. V was cut by 0 bases and J by 0 bases, with 15 bases left in between. Germline V gene sequence: CDR1 DFQATT, CDR2 SNEGSKA (reference sequence). In DNA form, the CDR3 reads TGCAGTGCTAGAGATTATTCTCGCGGAAACTCCTACAATGAGCAGTTCTTC. Translating it yields CSARDYSRGNSYNEQFF.

This clonotype was counted many times. The chain couples TRBV6-1 to TRBJ2-3, with 7 positions matching TRBD2. The V gene end was trimmed by 9 bases and the J gene end by 1 base; junction bases not matched to a gene: 10. There are 15 residues in the CDR3. CDR1 MNHNS and CDR2 SASEGT come from the germline V gene. This chain's CDR3 is CASRGEGIGTDTQYF. In DNA, the CDR3 is TGTGCCAGTCGGGGGGAAGGAATTGGCACAGATACGCAGTATTTT.

This clonotype has a handful of counts. This sequence joins TRBV5-6 and TRBJ1-5; D not certain. CDR3 length equals 14 residues. The V and J ends lost 6 bases and 1 base respectively, with 11 bases between them. Germline values: CDR1 SGHDT, CDR2 YYEEEE. The CDR3 DNA follows: TGTGCCAGCACACCAATAATAAGCAATCAGCCCCAGCATTTT. This codes for CASTPIISNQPQHF.

The chain is built from TRBV19 and TRBJ2-5; 7 bases are a match to TRBD2. Germline CDR1 LNHDA, CDR2 SQIVND (reference sequence). This CDR3 has 14 residues. J lost 4 bases, V lost 6 bases, and 8 bases had no gene match. The CDR3 DNA is TGTGCCAGTAGCGAGGGTCCGGGGGGAGAGACCCAGTACTTC. It specifies CASSEGPGGETQYF.

This chain joins TRBV5-5 and TRBJ2-1; D not resolved. V lost 5 bases and J lost 0, with 15 bases in between. The germline CDR1 and CDR2 sequences are SGHKS and YYEKEE (reference sequence). This CDR3 contains 16 residues. CDR3 sequence (DNA): TGTGCCAGCAGACGTTTTGGCTCCAACTCCTACAATGAGCAGTTCTTC. This encodes CASRRFGSNSYNEQFF. Combining the CDR3 with reference TRBV5-5 and TRBJ2-1 gives the whole variable domain DAGVTQSPTHLIKTRGQQVTLRCSPISGHKSVSWYQQVLGQGPQFIFQYYEKEERGRGNFPDRFSARQFPNYSSELNVNALLLGDSALYLCASRRFGSNSYNEQFFGPGTRLTVL.

This clonotype was counted a few times. The chain couples TRBV2 to TRBJ1-6; tentatively, D is TRBD1 (6 bases). V lost 3 bases and J 7 bases, leaving 10 bases between the germline ends. The CDR3 is 14 residues long. The germline gives CDR1 SNHLY, CDR2 FYNNEI. This chain's CDR3 is CASSDRGGNSPLHF. In DNA form, the CDR3 reads TGTGCCAGCAGTGACAGGGGAGGAAATTCACCCCTCCACTTT.

In this sample, this clonotype turned up many times. J is TRBJ1-6 and V is TRBV28; no firm D call. The CDR3 consists of 16 residues. Germline V CDR1 and CDR2: MDHEN, SYDVKM. The V end lost 5 bases, the J end lost 9 bases, and 20 bases lay between the germline ends. CDR3 amino acids: CASSPFGPFGRSPLHF. Here the CDR3 DNA reads TGTGCCAGCAGTCCCTTTGGCCCTTTTGGACGTTCACCCCTCCACTTT. The full variable domain, rest sourced from reference TRBV28 and TRBJ1-6, is DVKVTQSSRYLVKRTGEKVFLECVQDMDHENMFWYRQDPGLGLRLIYFSYDVKMKEKGDIPEGYSVSREKKERFSLILESASTNQTSMYLCASSPFGPFGRSPLHFGNGTRLTVT.